This T cell receptor (beta chain) emerged from a study of T cell responses to AZD1222 COVID-19 vaccine. Some clones are missing from TCRdb's copy, which holds only in-frame ones; the method was immunoSEQ multiplex PCR. The data contain approximately 260,000 clones, over 85% of them singletons. Sequences were derived from peripheral blood, sampled on day 0 of AZD1222 vaccination. This TCR came from an adult in good health.

CDR3 sequence: CASSPTGGMASPLHF. The CDR3 region has the DNA TGTGCCAGCAGTCCGACAGGGGGCATGGCATCACCCCTCCACTTT. The gene calls are TRBV27 and TRBJ1-6; the match to TRBD1 covers 10 bases. J was trimmed by 10 bases and V by 5 bases; bases with no gene match: 8. Germline loops: CDR1 MNHEY, CDR2 SMNVEV (reference sequence). This CDR3 has 15 residues.